This passage covers 8 T cell receptor beta chains from one sample sequenced in a study of blood T cell repertoires in COVID-19. Clones were sequenced by immunoSEQ multiplex PCR, and TCRdb holds only the in-frame ones, with some missing. Of 110,000 or so clones in the sample, roughly 84% are singletons; the top ten hold roughly 8.1%. Sequenced material: peripheral blood. These TCRs come from a woman aged 40 to 50 with acute or convalescent COVID-19.

This clone was found many times. The gene calls are TRBV15 and TRBJ1-2; the D is unclear. Germline values: CDR1 LNHNV, CDR2 YYDKDF (reference sequence). V lost 0 bases and J lost 8, with 4 bases in between. This CDR3 spans 11 amino acids. CDR3 nucleotides: TGTGCCACCAGCAGAGATACAGGCTACACCTTC. Amino acids: CATSRDTGYTF.

In DNA, the CDR3 is TGTGCCAGCACGAACAGACCTAACTATGGCTACACCTTC. Protein product: CASTNRPNYGYTF. V usage is TRBV12-3 or TRBV12-4 and J usage is TRBJ1-2, with no clear D. Trimming removed 7 bases at V and 0 bases at J, with 9 bases between. This CDR3 contains 13 residues.

The V gene is TRBV15, the J gene TRBJ2-7, with 7 bases aligning to TRBD1. The CDR3 has 15 amino acids. Per the germline V gene, CDR1 is LNHNV and CDR2 is YYDKDF (reference sequence). V dropped 2 bases and J dropped 4; count of bases not matched to a gene: 8. The CDR3 here is CATSRTRDRFYEQYF. The CDR3 DNA is TGTGCCACCAGCAGAACCCGGGACAGATTTTACGAGCAGTACTTC.

The CDR3 is CSVHLAGPYNEQFF. The DNA for the CDR3 is TGCAGCGTCCATCTAGCGGGGCCCTACAATGAGCAGTTCTTC. This rearrangement joins TRBV29-1 to TRBJ2-1; 9 bases map to TRBD2. The CDR3 length is 14 residues. Germline-derived CDR1 and CDR2 are SQVTM and ANQGSEA. The V and J ends lost 6 bases and 2 bases, in that order; junction bases with no gene match: 5.

The chain combines TRBV2 with TRBJ1-6, with unresolved D. The germline V gene has CDR1 SNHLY and CDR2 FYNNEI. The V end was cut by 3 bases, the J end by 10 bases, with 10 bases between. The CDR3 contains 13 residues. CDR3: CASSEAGKSPLHF. The CDR3 DNA is TGTGCCAGCAGTGAGGCGGGGAAATCACCCCTCCACTTT.

V gene TRBV2 combines with J gene TRBJ1-6, with 7 bases that match TRBD1. Germline V gene lookup returns CDR1 SNHLY and CDR2 FYNNEI. Trimming at V came to 4 bases and at J to 1 base, leaving 4 bases not matched to a gene. The CDR3 totals 16 residues. For the CDR3, the DNA is TGTGCCAGCAGTGCGACAGGGACATCCTATAATTCACCCCTCCACTTT. Translation gives CASSATGTSYNSPLHF.

The V call is TRBV9, the J call TRBJ1-4; TRBD1 matches at 10 bases. The germline gives CDR1 SGDLS, CDR2 YYNGEE. V lost 2 bases, J lost 3 bases, and 4 bases stayed unmatched. This CDR3 has 16 residues. The CDR3 DNA follows: TGTGCCAGCAGCGTGGGACAGGGGTCCGCTAATGAAAAACTGTTTTTT. Translation: CASSVGQGSANEKLFF.

The chain couples TRBV11-2 to TRBJ2-2, with TRBD2 matching 11 bases. With V trimmed by 4 bases and J by 5 bases, 9 bases remained unmatched. Per germline, CDR1 SGHAT and CDR2 FQNNGV. This CDR3 comprises 17 residues. The CDR3 region has the DNA TGTGCCAGCAGCTCCCGTCTAGCGGGGGGAGGGACCGGGGAGCTGTTTTTT. This gives the protein CASSSRLAGGGTGELFF.